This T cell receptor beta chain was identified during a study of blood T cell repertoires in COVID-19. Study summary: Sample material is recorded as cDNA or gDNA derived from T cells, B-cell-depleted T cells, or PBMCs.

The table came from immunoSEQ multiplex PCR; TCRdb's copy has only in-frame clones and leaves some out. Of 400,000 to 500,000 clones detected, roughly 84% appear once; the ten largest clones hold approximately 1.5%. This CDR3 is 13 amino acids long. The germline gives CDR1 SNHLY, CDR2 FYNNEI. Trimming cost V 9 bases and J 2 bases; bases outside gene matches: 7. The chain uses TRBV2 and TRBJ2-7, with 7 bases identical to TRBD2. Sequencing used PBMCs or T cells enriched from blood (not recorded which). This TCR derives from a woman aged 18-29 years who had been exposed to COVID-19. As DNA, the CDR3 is TGTGCCAGTGGGGGAGGGACCCCCTACGAGCAGTACTTC. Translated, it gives CASGGGTPYEQYF.